This T cell receptor beta chain is from a study of blood T cells in healthy people across ages. About the research overall: Template switching caught about one barcoded beta molecule for each two T cells.

Combining a sample-barcoded 5' primer with a J-beta primer mix, a second PCR ran for about 7 to 11 cycles. One entry per CDR3 protein results from TCRdb running MiXCR on the 5' RACE reads. This sample has about 1.4 million distinct CDR3 sequences; approximately 59% occur once, and the top ten carry over 5%. Germline-derived CDR1 and CDR2 are DFQATT and SNEGSKA (reference sequence). The length of the CDR3 is 11 residues. The V and J ends lost 4 bases and 2 bases respectively, with 6 bases between them. Donors were healthy Caucasian individuals from Russia aged about 6 to 100. Each sample had at least 6.5 million PBMCs isolated.

The sequence was obtained from a man aged 18 to 29 in good health. The chain links TRBV20-1 to TRBJ2-7; D is unclear. The sample consisted of blood. The CDR3 bases are TGCAGTGCTAAAGGTACCTACGAGCAGTACTTC. Translating gives CSAKGTYEQYF.